This TCR beta chain originates from a study of shared clonotypes between healthy human individuals (TCRdb year 2020). Background for the entire study: The cohort included three men and a couple of women between 18 and 49 years of age. Libraries were prepared and TCR repertoires were sequenced by different laboratories using diverse techniques, in order to increase sequencing depth and limit assay-specific biases. The study deeply sequenced blood TCR repertoires of about 5 healthy adults to estimate repertoire size and the extent of clonotype sharing between individuals. Per donor, three plates each were used for CD4 naive and CD4 memory, two for CD8 naive, and one for CD8 memory. Each donor's leukapheresis produced roughly between roughly 0.85 and 10 billion PBMCs.

Turning to this clone: The target of this receptor is not known. The sample holds no much larger clone one base away, and base qualities are not on file.

The paper as a whole reports these results and caveats: Based on pairwise subsampling, the degree of clonotype sharing among donors was expected to be affected by sequencing depth. Sharing across several donors was observed for approximately 5% of naive CD4, under 4% of naive CD8, 2% to 2.5% of memory CD4, and approximately 0.41% of memory CD8 clonotypes. Compared with non-shared clonotypes, the clonotypes found in all four sorted-subset donors had higher generation probabilities. Naive subsets generally had larger estimated clonotype richness than memory subsets did. The small number of donors limited the genetic and exposure-history diversity represented. Sampling was limited to blood, and TCR repertoires in tissue likely differ from TCR repertoires in blood. Incomplete sequencing was indicated by rarefaction of sorted-subset datasets, despite the large sequencing depth.

The donors were healthy, HIV-negative adults with no recently reported acute infections or vaccinations. Every donor was a Caucasian adult residing in Nashville, Tennessee, USA. Magnetic negative selection was used to enrich CD4+ T cells, after which naive cells were positively selected on CD45RA and the negative fraction became the memory subset. Blood was obtained by leukapheresis, after which PBMCs were separated by Ficoll-Histopaque density gradient centrifugation and cryopreserved in liquid nitrogen vapor phase. Analytical flow cytometry was used to check the purity and quantity of each magnetically sorted T cell population. Genomic DNA was isolated from every sorted fraction and measured by UV absorbance on a Nanodrop 2000c. Via the germline V gene, CDR1 is KGHSH and CDR2 LQKENI. The CDR3, cysteine through phenylalanine, is 14 amino acids long. CDR3 DNA is the only sequence kept; it has 42 bases, read in frame from the first base. V gives up 1 base and J gives up 7 bases, and the segment between their germline ends measures 14 bases.

TCR CDR3 regions were amplified from genomic DNA by multiplex PCR using the deep immunoSEQ assay. Extracted genomic DNA from each cell subset was spread evenly across all wells of several immunoSEQ 96-well plates, with each plate serving as a replicate. For sorted subsets, 200 to 250 ng genomic DNA, equal to 30,000 or so T cell genomes, was loaded into each replicate PCR. Purified libraries were measured with a Qubit 3.0 fluorometer, size-checked on a Bioanalyzer 2100, and measured again with the KAPA Library Quantification kit. Every immunoSEQ 96-well plate was sequenced on a dedicated single-read 150-cycle Illumina NextSeq 550 flow cell. The authors' pipeline ran thus. The immunoSEQ output contained only junctional sequences without quality scores, so filtering could not match that applied to full-length reads. Sequences were annotated with PyIR, a Python wrapper for IgBLAST v1.9, using IMGT germline references to assign V/J genes and CDR3. Reads were removed for weak V/J assignments (E-value above 1e-6), missing CDR3, stop codons, out-of-frame junctions, or ambiguous translated residues. V3J clonotypes were defined as sequences sharing an identical inferred V gene, J gene, and CDR3 amino acid sequence. Percentage overlap between repertoires was computed as shared unique clonotypes divided by the size of the smaller repertoire. RTK rarefaction, the Chao1 estimator, and Recon v2.1 estimates of unobserved clonotypes were used to assess repertoire richness. OLGA was used to compute generation probabilities for all TCRbeta clonotypes that the gDNA method yielded from a few donors. TCRdb holds this immuneACCESS table with in-frame rearrangements only. Some clones are missing; in checked studies, unresolved V genes explain under half, and the rest has no known cause. That table is the source of V, J and clone size, and D and trimming were worked out from the DNA. In all, the sample holds roughly 2.6 million clones, and around 94% of those were seen once. Under 0.15% of the sample is in the top ten clones.

The source of this sequence is a man younger than 30 in good health. Sequencing used naive CD4+ T cells sorted from blood. The intended sense of this specimen's cell subset or site label: CD45RA+ positively selected. The chain is encoded by TRBV18 joined to TRBJ2-7; the D gene is tentatively TRBD1 or TRBD2, each matching 5 bases. The CDR3 sequence is CASSPLLGTGEQYF. The bases read TGTGCCAGCTCACCACTGCTAGGGACGGGGGAGCAGTACTTC. Extended through the reference TRBV18 and TRBJ2-7 proteins, this CDR3 yields the full variable domain: NAGVMQNPRHLVRRRGQEARLRCSPMKGHSHVYWYRQLPEEGLKFMVYLQKENIIDESGMPKERFSAEFPKEGPSILRIQQVVRGDSAAYFCASSPLLGTGEQYFGPGTRLTVT.